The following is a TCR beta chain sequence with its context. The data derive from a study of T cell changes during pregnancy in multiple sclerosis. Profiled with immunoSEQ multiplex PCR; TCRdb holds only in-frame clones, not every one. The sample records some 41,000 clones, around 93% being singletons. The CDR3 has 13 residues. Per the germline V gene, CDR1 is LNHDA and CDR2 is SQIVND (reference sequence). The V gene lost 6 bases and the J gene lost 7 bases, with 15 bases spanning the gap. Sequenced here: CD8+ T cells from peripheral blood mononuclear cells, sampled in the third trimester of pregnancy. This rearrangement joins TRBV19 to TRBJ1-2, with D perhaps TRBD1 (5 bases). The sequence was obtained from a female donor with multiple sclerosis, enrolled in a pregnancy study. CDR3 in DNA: TGTGCCAGTAGCCAACAAGGGGTAGGTGGCTACACCTTC. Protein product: CASSQQGVGGYTF.